These 18 T cell receptor beta chains were all obtained from the same sample, sequenced in a study of cytomegalovirus exposure and HLA in healthy donors (dated by TCRdb to the late 2010s). Library preparation employed the immunoSEQ multiplex PCR assay. Sourced from immuneACCESS, this table was stored by TCRdb with only in-frame sequences that have V and J called. A share of the clones is absent; for the studies checked, an unresolved V gene accounts for under half, and the remainder has no known explanation. This sample lists about 160,000 clones; around 90% were detected once. The biggest ten clones account for approximately 3% of the sample. The sequenced sample consisted of PBMCs. Every receptor here comes from a man between 18 and 29 years old in good health and CMV-seronegative.

This chain uses TRBV27 with TRBJ1-1, with a tentative D call TRBD1 (5 bases). This CDR3 region has 13 residues. V was pared by 6 bases and J by 4 bases, with 12 bases between. Germline lookup yields CDR1 MNHEY and CDR2 SMNVEV (reference sequence). CDR3 DNA: TGTGCCAGCAGGTCCTACCAGGGCACTGAAGCTTTCTTT. The encoded protein is CASRSYQGTEAFF.

About this clone itself: This sample includes further DNA sequences coding for the same CDR3. This sequence joins TRBV5-1 and TRBJ1-1; maybe TRBD1 (5 bases). This CDR3 has 12 amino acids. The V end lost 5 bases, the J end lost 1 base, and 6 bases lay between the germline ends. Germline V lookup: CDR1 SGHRS, CDR2 YFSETQ. CDR3 residues: CASRTGNTEAFF. Written as DNA, the CDR3 is TGCGCCAGCAGAACAGGGAACACTGAAGCTTTCTTT.

The chain is built from TRBV28 and TRBJ2-7; D gene unclear. The CDR3 covers 13 residues. Looked up from germline, CDR1 is MDHEN and CDR2 is SYDVKM. V lost 5 bases to trimming and J lost 2 bases, with 10 bases between them. The CDR3 protein is CASSEQTTYEQYF. Written as DNA, the CDR3 is TGTGCCAGCAGTGAACAGACGACCTACGAGCAGTACTTC.

The chain carries TRBV30 and TRBJ2-3; TRBD1 might be the D (6 bases). The length of the CDR3 is 12 residues. Germline CDR1 GTSNPN, CDR2 SVGIG (reference sequence). The ends were cut back, 4 bases at V and 5 bases at J, with 10 bases in the middle. CDR3 nucleotide sequence: TGTGCCTGGAAGGGGGTGGGAGATACGCAGTATTTT. This gives the protein CAWKGVGDTQYF.

The rearrangement links TRBV7-2 to TRBJ2-6; D ambiguous. CDR3 length: 15 amino acids. In germline, CDR1 is SGHTA, CDR2 FQGNSA. V dropped 5 bases and J dropped 4 bases, with 12 bases sitting between them. Here the CDR3 reads CASSLGSTGANVLTF. The CDR3 nucleotides are TGTGCCAGCAGCCTAGGGTCTACGGGGGCCAACGTCCTGACTTTC.

In DNA, the CDR3 is TGCGCCAGCAGCCAAGGAAGGACAGGGCTTAGCACAGATACGCAGTATTTT. It codes for CASSQGRTGLSTDTQYF. The genes are TRBV4-1 and TRBJ2-3, with 8 bases lining up with TRBD1. Germline V gives CDR1 MGHRA, CDR2 YSYEKL. Trimming removed 1 base from V and 0 bases from J; junction bases left unmatched: 6. The CDR3 contains 17 residues.

As regards this clone: Within the sample, other DNA sequences also encode this same CDR3. This chain joins TRBV28 and TRBJ1-2, with D uncertain. The CDR3 length is 12 residues. Germline V gene sequence: CDR1 MDHEN, CDR2 SYDVKM. V lost 2 bases to trimming and J lost 4 bases, with 5 bases between them. The CDR3 region is CASSLGGYGYTF. The CDR3 region has the DNA TGTGCCAGCAGTTTAGGCGGCTATGGCTACACCTTC.

The CDR3 loop is CASRRPEGTDTQYF. The CDR3 bases are TGCGCCAGCAGGCGTCCGGAGGGCACAGATACGCAGTATTTT. The J gene is TRBJ2-3, the V gene TRBV5-1, with TRBD2 as a possible D gene (5 bases). Trimming took off 5 bases at V and 1 base at J, with 11 bases between the two ends. The length of the CDR3 is 14 residues. Germline CDR1 and CDR2: SGHRS and YFSETQ.

Only a few counts were recorded for this clone. The chain uses TRBV10-2 and TRBJ2-7; D may be TRBD1 (7 bases). V was trimmed by 0 bases and J by 4 bases, leaving 16 bases between them. This CDR3 has 16 amino acids. Looked up from germline, CDR1 is WSHSY and CDR2 is SAAADI. The CDR3 sequence: CASSESRGLGLYEQYF. The CDR3 DNA follows: TGCGCCAGCAGTGAGTCGAGGGGGCTTGGACTATACGAGCAGTACTTC.

The V call is TRBV7-9, the J call TRBJ2-3; 9 bases fit TRBD2. This CDR3 comprises 17 residues. Germline CDR1 and CDR2: SEHNR and FQNEAQ (reference sequence). The V segment lost 4 bases and the J segment 6 bases; nucleotides outside the gene matches: 14. CDR3 region: CASSSPGRLAAGDTQYF. The CDR3 DNA follows: TGTGCCAGCAGCTCCCCAGGGAGACTAGCGGCAGGGGATACGCAGTATTTT.

The V and J genes are TRBV4-1 and TRBJ1-2; 9 bases line up with TRBD1. The CDR3 is 15 residues long. The ends lost 2 bases at V and 6 bases at J; junction bases unmatched: 7. Looked up from germline, CDR1 is MGHRA and CDR2 is YSYEKL. CDR3 in amino acids: CASSQTGGGSDGYTF. Written as DNA, the CDR3 is TGCGCCAGCAGCCAAACAGGGGGCGGATCGGATGGCTACACCTTC.

This rearrangement joins TRBV29-1 to TRBJ1-1, with D possibly matching TRBD1 (5 bases). The CDR3 is made up of 12 amino acids. The V gene's germline CDR1 is SQVTM and CDR2 ANQGSEA. The V and J ends lost 2 bases and 1 base respectively, with 5 bases between them. The CDR3 reads CSVEQGNTEAFF. For the CDR3, the DNA is TGCAGCGTTGAACAGGGGAACACTGAAGCTTTCTTT.

This chain links TRBV19 with TRBJ2-7, with 7 bases that match TRBD1. This CDR3 is 14 amino acids long. The trim removed 4 bases at V and 2 bases at J, leaving 5 bases unmatched. Germline CDR1 is LNHDA and CDR2 is SQIVND (reference sequence). The CDR3 spells CASSTPGQTYEQYF. The CDR3 bases are TGTGCCAGTAGTACCCCGGGACAGACCTACGAGCAGTACTTC.

V is TRBV4-1 and J is TRBJ2-5; D might be TRBD2 (6 bases). Trimming removed 0 bases at V and 5 bases at J, with 10 bases between. CDR3 size: 14 residues. The V gene's germline CDR1 is MGHRA and CDR2 YSYEKL. The CDR3 region has the DNA TGCGCCAGCAGCCAAGAACGGGCGGGGGAGACCCAGTACTTC. It yields the protein CASSQERAGETQYF.

This clone was counted once. The chain carries TRBV4-3 and TRBJ1-2, with 8 bases fitting TRBD1. Trimming took 3 bases from V and 2 from J; bases not matched to a gene: 5. The CDR3 has 15 residues. Germline CDR1 is LGHNA and CDR2 is YSLEER. CDR3 bases: TGCGCCAGCAGCCAGACGACAGGGGCGAACTATGGCTACACCTTC. Its translation: CASSQTTGANYGYTF.

The CDR3 DNA reads as TGCAGCGTTGAAGGACACAGGGGTGACTATGGCTACACCTTC. Protein: CSVEGHRGDYGYTF. J is TRBJ1-2 and V is TRBV29-1, with 7 bases aligning to TRBD1. V shed 1 base and J 3 bases; nucleotides not matched to a gene: 5. CDR1 and CDR2 (germline): SQVTM, ANQGSEA. This CDR3 is 14 amino acids long. The variable domain in full, completed from reference TRBV29-1 and TRBJ1-2, reads SAVISQKPSRDICQRGTSLTIQCQVDSQVTMMFWYRQQPGQSLTLIATANQGSEATYESGFVIDKFPISRPNLTFSTLTVSNMSPEDSSIYLCSVEGHRGDYGYTFGSGTRLTVV.

CDR3 amino acids: CASSQGGTREKLFF. The CDR3 nucleotides read TGTGCCAGCAGCCAGGGAGGGACGAGGGAAAAACTGTTTTTT. This chain connects TRBV7-6 to TRBJ1-4; weak D call: TRBD1 (5 bases). V was clipped by 5 bases and J by 8 bases, with 15 bases between them. This CDR3 contains 14 residues. In germline, CDR1 is SGHVS, CDR2 FNYEAQ.

This chain joins TRBV29-1 and TRBJ1-1, with 10 bases aligning to TRBD1. Germline V lookup: CDR1 SQVTM, CDR2 ANQGSEA. The CDR3 contains 14 residues. With 4 bases clipped from V and 1 base from J, the junction kept 3 bases outside the gene matches. The CDR3 sequence: CSVGDRGGNTEAFF. The CDR3, as DNA: TGCAGCGTTGGGGACAGGGGCGGGAACACTGAAGCTTTCTTT.